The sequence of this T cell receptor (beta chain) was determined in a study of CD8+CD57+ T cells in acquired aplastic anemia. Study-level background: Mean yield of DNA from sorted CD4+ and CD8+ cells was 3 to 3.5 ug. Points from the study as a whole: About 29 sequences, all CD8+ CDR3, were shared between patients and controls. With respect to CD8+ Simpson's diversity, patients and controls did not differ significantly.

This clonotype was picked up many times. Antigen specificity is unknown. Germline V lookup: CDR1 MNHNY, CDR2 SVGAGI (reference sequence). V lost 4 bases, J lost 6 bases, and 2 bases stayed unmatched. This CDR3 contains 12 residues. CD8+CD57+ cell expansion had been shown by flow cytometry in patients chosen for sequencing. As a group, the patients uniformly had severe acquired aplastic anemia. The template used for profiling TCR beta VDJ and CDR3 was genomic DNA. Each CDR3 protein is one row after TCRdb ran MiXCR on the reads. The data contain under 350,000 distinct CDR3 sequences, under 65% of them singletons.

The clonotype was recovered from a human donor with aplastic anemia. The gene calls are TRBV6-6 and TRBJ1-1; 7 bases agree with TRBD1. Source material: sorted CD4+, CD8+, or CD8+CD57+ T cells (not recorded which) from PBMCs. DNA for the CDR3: TGTGCCAGCAGTTCTACAGGGGCTGAAGCTTTCTTT. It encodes CASSSTGAEAFF.